These 5 T cell receptor beta chains share one sample of origin, sequenced in a study of blood T cell repertoires in COVID-19. Produced via immunoSEQ multiplex PCR; TCRdb's table is partial and in-frame only. The sample lists about 150,000 clones, approximately 88% occurring once. Source material: peripheral blood. These TCRs come from a man aged 55-75 years with active or convalescent COVID-19.

V and J are TRBV7-9 and TRBJ2-3; D is perhaps TRBD1 (6 bases). Between the trimmed V and J ends, which lost 2 bases and 1 base, there was a span of 10 bases. CDR1 is SEHNR and CDR2 is FQNEAQ in the germline V gene (reference sequence). The CDR3 length is 15 residues. The CDR3, as DNA: TGTGCCAGCAGCTTAAGGCCAGGGGGCACAGATACGCAGTATTTT. Encoded protein: CASSLRPGGTDTQYF.

The chain recombines TRBV6-5 with TRBJ1-5, with D perhaps TRBD1 (6 bases). Germline V gene sequence: CDR1 MNHEY, CDR2 SVGAGI. This CDR3 has 15 residues. V lost 0 bases and J lost 2, with 8 bases in between. CDR3 sequence reads: CASSYSAGGNQPQHF. The CDR3 region has the DNA TGTGCCAGCAGTTACTCGGCAGGGGGCAATCAGCCCCAGCATTTT.

This chain joins TRBV18 and TRBJ2-7; 10 positions match TRBD1. This CDR3 comprises 17 residues. CDR1 is KGHSH, CDR2 LQKENI, per germline. Trimming removed 1 base from V and 2 bases from J; junction bases left unmatched: 8. CDR3 sequence (DNA): TGTGCCAGCTCACCACTTCCTGCGGGACAGGGGACCTACGAGCAGTACTTC. It codes for CASSPLPAGQGTYEQYF.

The CDR3 sequence is CASSSPRTGIYNEQFF. CDR3 nucleotides: TGTGCCAGCAGCTCCCCCCGGACAGGGATTTACAATGAGCAGTTCTTC. This rearrangement joins TRBV7-9 to TRBJ2-1, with 8 bases aligning to TRBD1. The trim removed 4 bases at V and 4 bases at J, leaving 9 bases unmatched. The germline V gene encodes CDR1 SEHNR and CDR2 FQNEAQ (reference sequence). The CDR3 extends over 16 amino acids.

V gene TRBV19 combines with J gene TRBJ2-4; TRBD2 matches 10 bases. Unmatched junction bases numbered 10, after V lost 7 bases and J lost 1 base. CDR1 is LNHDA and CDR2 is SQIVND in the germline V gene (reference sequence). CDR3 length: 17 residues. The DNA of the CDR3 is TGTGCCAGTAACGGGGGAGCGGGAGGGCCTGCCAAAAACATTCAGTACTTC. Protein: CASNGGAGGPAKNIQYF. Full variable domain (missing parts from reference TRBV19 and TRBJ2-4): DGGITQSPKYLFRKEGQNVTLSCEQNLNHDAMYWYRQDPGQGLRLIYYSQIVNDFQKGDIAEGYSVSREKKESFPLTVTSAQKNPTAFYLCASNGGAGGPAKNIQYFGAGTRLSVL.